This T cell receptor beta chain was identified during a study of regulatory T cells (dated by TCRdb to 2017 to 2018). For the wider study: T-cell receptor beta repertoires of sorted regulatory, conventional CD4+ and CD8+ T cells were compared between CD3G-deficient patients and healthy controls.

Unmatched junction bases come to 8, with V trimmed by 4 bases and J by 0 bases. Inclusive of the bounding cysteine and phenylalanine, the CDR3 is 17 residues long. Only the CDR3 portion is preserved as DNA: 51 bases, with reading frame beginning at the first base. The germline V gene (reference sequence) provides CDR1 SEHNR and CDR2 FQNEAQ. Every CD3G-deficient patient showed evidence of autoimmunity, and the autoimmunity was more severe in two of the patients. At the time of testing, the patients were between 2 and 39 years old, and their CD4+ and CD8+ T cells had reduced naive proportions and increased memory proportions. CD4+ cells were FACS-sorted into CD25-high CD127-low regulatory T cells and CD25-low CD127-high conventional CD4+ T cells. About 6 individuals with CD3G deficiency made up the patient group. An international network of physicians across the United States, Europe and Asia provided the patient samples and clinical data. Peripheral blood mononuclear cells were isolated by Ficoll density separation.

The multiplex PCR relied on 52 forward TRBV primers and 13 reverse TRBJ primers, and amplification bias was corrected through assay-based and computational methods. Within the immunoSEQ assay, multiplex PCR amplified rearranged TRB loci from genomic DNA. Sequencing of the TRB amplicons was done on an Illumina HiSeq platform. As for the authors' bioinformatics: Raw sequences were error-filtered and aligned to reference gene sequences by custom algorithms and were subsequently analyzed with the immunoSEQ online tools. Productive and nonproductive TRB rearrangement frequencies were evaluated among both unique and total sequences. The likelihood of self-reactivity was estimated by examining two features, hydrophobicity and amino acid composition, of TRB CDR3 positions 6 and 7. Groups were compared by t tests, Mann-Whitney tests or two-way ANOVA performed in Prism software. The source is immuneACCESS, and TCRdb retained only in-frame sequences with V and J called. Part of the clones is not carried over; for the studies checked, unresolved V genes explain less than half of this, and the remainder is unexplained. From that table come the V and J calls and clone size; the DNA was used to work out D and trimming. The sample includes 30,000 to 40,000 clones, with over 85% observed a single time. The ten largest clonotypes hold around 0.98% of the sample.

Worth noting for this clone: The clone's antigen remains unknown. No qualities accompany the bases; no much larger clone lies one base away.

Findings and caveats that apply to the study as a whole: Hydrophobic residues at CDR3 positions 6 and 7 were enriched in conventional CD4+ T cells from CD3G-deficient patients, which suggests more self-reactive specificities. Patient repertoires showed restricted unique TRB V-J pairs and skewed V and J gene usage, most marked in regulatory T cells.

The sequence came from a child younger than 10 with CD3G deficiency. The sample consisted of conventional CD4+ T cells sorted from blood. The chain is assembled from TRBV7-9 and TRBJ1-4, with 7 bases matching TRBD1. In nucleotides, the sequence is TGTGCCAGCAGCTCCACAGGGGATCCAGCAACTAATGAAAAACTGTTTTTT. It translates as CASSSTGDPATNEKLFF. The entire variable domain, with the stretches around the CDR3 drawn from the reference TRBV7-9 and TRBJ1-4 proteins, is DTGVSQNPRHKITKRGQNVTFRCDPISEHNRLYWYRQTLGQGPEFLTYFQNEAQLEKSRLLSDRFSAERPKGSFSTLEIQRTEQGDSAMYLCASSSTGDPATNEKLFFGSGTQLSVL.